This is a list of T cell receptor beta chains from one sample in a study of shared clonotypes between healthy human individuals. TCRdb's table, derived via immunoSEQ multiplex PCR, lists solely in-frame clones and lacks some. The sample records about 1,800,000 clones, less than 95% being singletons. Material for sequencing was naive CD8+ T cells sorted from blood. The receptors shown here come from a man between 18 and 29 years old in good health. CDR3s include the opening cysteine and the closing phenylalanine or tryptophan. Each record gives: J gene, D gene, V gene, clone size, CDR3 DNA, CDR3 protein. The D gene is left open where the match is weak. Clone size is stated in some rows and not others, as once, few, many or a class when expanded.

TRBJ2-3,NA,TRBV28,NA,TGTGCCAGCAGTTTATACCGGGACACGACGCAGTATTTT,CASSLYRDTTQYF
TRBJ1-2,NA,TRBV4-1,NA,TGCGCCAGCAGCCAAGACAGGGGTCCGGTGGCTACGGGACATCTAGCTGACTATGGCTACACCTTC,CASSQDRGPVATGHLADYGYTF
TRBJ2-7,TRBD2,TRBV6-6,NA,TGTGCCAGCAGTTACTCGGGGGGACTAGCGGGTGAGCAGTACTTC,CASSYSGGLAGEQYF
TRBJ2-5,NA,TRBV2,NA,TGTGCCAGCAGTGATCCAGCCGAGGGTCGGGAGACCCAGTACTTC,CASSDPAEGRETQYF
TRBJ2-3,TRBD2,TRBV11-1,NA,TGTGCCAGCAGCTTACTAAGACTCCTAGCGGAGGCCACAGATACGCAGTATTTT,CASSLLRLLAEATDTQYF
TRBJ2-3,NA,TRBV4-3,NA,TGCGCCAGCAGCCAAGTAGCTAGCTACTCAGATACGCAGTATTTT,CASSQVASYSDTQYF
TRBJ1-1,NA,TRBV11-2,NA,TGTGCCAGCCATGGGGGGGCAGTTAACACTGAAGCTTTCTTT,CASHGGAVNTEAFF
TRBJ2-2,NA,TRBV12-5,NA,TGTGCTAGTGATTTGTCCACCGGGGAGCTGTTTTTT,CASDLSTGELFF
TRBJ2-3,NA,TRBV4-1,NA,TGCGCCAGCAGACTGCGGGCTAGCACAGATACGCAGTATTTT,CASRLRASTDTQYF
TRBJ2-1,TRBD2,TRBV12-5,NA,TGTGCTAGTGGTTTGTTGACTAGCGGGGATACCTACAATGAGCAGTTCTTC,CASGLLTSGDTYNEQFF
TRBJ2-3,NA,TRBV4-3,NA,TGCGCCAGCAGCCAAGATGGCGCGGGTACTATCACAGATACGCAGTATTTT,CASSQDGAGTITDTQYF
TRBJ1-2,TRBD1,TRBV19,NA,TGTGCCAGTAGTATTGGGGACAGGAAGGGCTACACCTTC,CASSIGDRKGYTF
TRBJ1-6,TRBD1,TRBV7-9,NA,TGTGCCAGCAGCTATCCACAGGGGTCACCCCTCCACTTT,CASSYPQGSPLHF
TRBJ2-7,NA,TRBV5-1,NA,TGCGCCAGCAGCTCTTCTGGTAGCCGACTATCTTTCGAGCAGTACTTC,CASSSSGSRLSFEQYF
TRBJ2-7,NA,TRBV4-1,NA,TGCGCCAGCAGCCCCCGGACAGAAAGCTCCTACGAGCAGTACTTC,CASSPRTESSYEQYF
TRBJ2-7,NA,TRBV30,NA,TGTGCCTGGAGTGGGACACCGAGATCCTACGAGCAGTACTTC,CAWSGTPRSYEQYF
TRBJ2-7,NA,TRBV6-1,NA,TGTGCCAGCAGTGAACAGGGGAGCTCCTACGAGCAGTACTTC,CASSEQGSSYEQYF
TRBJ1-5,NA,TRBV27,NA,TGTGCCAGCAGTTTATTGGGGGCTAGGGACAATCAGCCCCAGCATTTT,CASSLLGARDNQPQHF
TRBJ2-7,NA,TRBV27,NA,TGTGCCAGCAGTATGACAGGAGGGGGCTTCGAGCAGTACTTC,CASSMTGGGFEQYF
TRBJ2-5,TRBD2,TRBV30,NA,TGTGCCTGGAGTATGGTAGCGGGAGGGGAGACCCAGTACTTC,CAWSMVAGGETQYF
TRBJ2-7,NA,TRBV6-5,NA,TGTGCCAGCAGTTCTGGTGGCTCCGAGCAGTACTTC,CASSSGGSEQYF
TRBJ2-1,TRBD2,TRBV29-1,NA,TGCAGCGTTGACGGGACTAGTTACAATGAGCAGTTCTTC,CSVDGTSYNEQFF
TRBJ2-5,TRBD1,TRBV2,NA,TGTGCCAGCTCCGAGACAGGGGGCTATGAGACCCAGTACTTC,CASSETGGYETQYF
TRBJ2-1,NA,TRBV11-2,once,TGTGCCAGCAGCTTAGTAGATAGAGGTGAGGCAGGGGATGAGCAGTTCTTC,CASSLVDRGEAGDEQFF
TRBJ2-1,TRBD2,TRBV2,NA,TGTGCCAGCAGTGAGGCTAGCGGGGGGTTTGGGTCCTACAATGAGCAGTTCTTC,CASSEASGGFGSYNEQFF